This section outlines one T cell receptor beta chain sequence together with its context. The ends lost 4 bases at V and 3 bases at J; junction bases unmatched: 1. The length of the CDR3 is 15 residues. CDR1 is LNHDA, CDR2 SQIVND, per germline (reference sequence). The data belong to a study of technical replicates of blood from a handful of donors. TCRdb's copy holds only in-frame clones and misses some; the assay was immunoSEQ multiplex PCR. The repertoire holds about 90,000 clones, with about 94% as singletons. The sequencing sample was made of T cells isolated from PBMCs. The chain employs TRBV19 and TRBJ2-1; 12 bases agree with TRBD2. This TCR was sampled from a human donor in good health. The CDR3, as DNA: TGTGCCAGTAGTACACTAGCGGGGGGCTACAATGAGCAGTTCTTC. Its protein product is CASSTLAGGYNEQFF.